The source of this T cell receptor (beta chain) is a study of blood T cell repertoires in COVID-19. About the study: The cDNA or gDNA used as material had been derived from T cells, B-cell-depleted T cells, or PBMCs.

The CDR3 contains 14 residues. Germline V gives CDR1 MDHEN, CDR2 SYDVKM. After removal of 7 bases from V and 4 bases from J, the junction contained 6 bases not matched to a gene. In the study's own analysis: Amplification with reference gene primers provided the estimates of nucleated cell counts. The protocol was immunoSEQ multiplex PCR, while the TCRdb copy is restricted to in-frame clones and leaves out a portion. Clone size and the V and J calls come from that table; the DNA yielded D and trimming. Among approximately 100,000 clones listed, about 90% were seen once. This clone has a handful of counts.

The receptor's source is a man aged 50 or older with acute or convalescent COVID-19. The sequenced sample was peripheral blood. This chain links TRBV28 with TRBJ2-1, with 8 bases matching TRBD2. The CDR3 coding sequence is TGTGCCAGCATCTCCGGGAGGGCGTACAATGAGCAGTTCTTC. This codes for CASISGRAYNEQFF.